This T cell receptor beta chain derives from a study of blood T cell repertoires in COVID-19. The CDR3 is 13 residues long. With 4 bases removed from V and 8 bases from J, the gap between germline ends came to 13 bases. The germline gives CDR1 KGHDR, CDR2 SFDVKD. Clones were read by immunoSEQ multiplex PCR, and TCRdb kept only the in-frame ones, dropping some. The data contain tens of thousands of clones, just under 80% of them singletons. Sequencing used peripheral blood. J is TRBJ1-2 and V is TRBV24-1, with D perhaps TRBD1 (5 bases). This TCR came from a man older than 75 with acute or convalescent COVID-19. CDR3 bases: TGTGCCACCAGTGACCGAGCAGGGATGGGCTACACCTTC. As protein: CATSDRAGMGYTF.